Each of the 24 T cell receptor beta chains below was sequenced from the same sample in a study of hypomethylating agent response in myelodysplastic syndrome (dated by TCRdb to about 2021). Library creation used the immunoSEQ multiplex PCR assay. The clones in this table, taken by TCRdb from immuneACCESS, are in-frame only. Not every clone is retained; where verified, under half of the shortfall comes from an unresolved V gene, and the cause of the rest is unknown. The sample table holds 2,500 to 4,000 clones, of which about 90% were seen once. The ten largest clonotypes hold approximately 19% of the sample. Here the sequenced sample was bone marrow, taken before or after starting hypomethylating agent treatment for myelodysplastic syndrome (not recorded which). The receptors were gathered from a human donor with myelodysplastic syndrome.

DNA for the CDR3: TGTGCCAGCAGCCATATCCTTGGACAGGGAGTTGTGATACATCAGCCCCAGCATTTT. Its protein product is CASSHILGQGVVIHQPQHF. The chain recombines TRBV4-2 with TRBJ1-5; 8 positions match TRBD1. This CDR3 comprises 19 residues. J lost 5 bases, V lost 3 bases, and 18 bases had no gene match. The germline gives CDR1 LGHNA, CDR2 YNFKEQ.

The chain has TRBV11-2 and TRBJ1-2; D call uncertain. Trimming took 3 bases from V and 8 from J, leaving 16 bases between them. The germline gives CDR1 SGHAT, CDR2 FQNNGV. The length of the CDR3 is 14 residues. The CDR3 is CASSFPFIRGGYTF. CDR3 nucleotide sequence: TGTGCCAGCAGCTTTCCTTTTATAAGAGGCGGCTACACCTTC.

The V and J genes are TRBV27 and TRBJ1-2; D perhaps matches TRBD1 (6 bases). Trimming removed 4 bases at V and 1 base at J, with 13 bases between. The CDR3 consists of 15 residues. Germline CDR1 and CDR2: MNHEY and SMNVEV (reference sequence). This CDR3 is CASSSGAGVNYGYTF. The CDR3 DNA is TGTGCCAGCAGTTCAGGGGCAGGGGTTAACTATGGCTACACCTTC.

This clone is labeled as large. The V and J genes are TRBV28 and TRBJ1-2; 7 nucleotides align to TRBD1. V dropped 3 bases and J dropped 7; count of bases not matched to a gene: 11. Germline V gene lookup returns CDR1 MDHEN and CDR2 SYDVKM. The CDR3 extends over 15 amino acids. The CDR3 spells CASSFPRQGQSGYTF. The CDR3 bases are TGTGCCAGCAGTTTCCCCCGACAGGGTCAGAGTGGCTACACCTTC.

This clone is classed as large (0.1 to 1%). This chain links TRBV4-2 with TRBJ1-4; D unresolved. Per the germline V gene, CDR1 is LGHNA and CDR2 is YNFKEQ. With 0 bases removed from V and 7 bases from J, the gap between germline ends came to 18 bases. This CDR3 is built from 17 residues. The CDR3 bases are TGTGCCAGCAGCCAAGATGGATTAGGCTTTGAAGGTGAAAAACTGTTTTTT. As protein: CASSQDGLGFEGEKLFF.

This chain's CDR3 is CASSVVGLSEQFF. CDR3 nucleotide sequence: TGTGCCAGCAGCGTAGTAGGGTTGAGTGAGCAGTTCTTC. The gene calls are TRBV9 and TRBJ2-1; D call uncertain. The germline CDR1 and CDR2 sequences are SGDLS and YYNGEE. CDR3 length: 13 amino acids. Trimming pared 0 bases from V and 9 bases from J, leaving 10 bases between. The whole variable domain, remainder taken from reference TRBV9 and TRBJ2-1, is DSGVTQTPKHLITATGQRVTLRCSPRSGDLSVYWYQQSLDQGLQFLIQYYNGEERAKGNILERFSAQQFPDLHSELNLSSLELGDSALYFCASSVVGLSEQFFGPGTRLTVL.

This clone was counted between two and nine times. This chain uses TRBV19 with TRBJ1-2; maybe TRBD1 (5 bases). The V gene lost 7 bases and the J gene lost 0 bases, with 12 bases spanning the gap. The germline gives CDR1 LNHDA, CDR2 SQIVND (reference sequence). The CDR3 spans 14 residues. CDR3 bases: TGTGCCAGTAAGAAGAGGGACCCTAACTATGGCTACACCTTC. This gives the protein CASKKRDPNYGYTF. The complete variable domain, with remaining parts taken from reference TRBV19 and TRBJ1-2, reads DGGITQSPKYLFRKEGQNVTLSCEQNLNHDAMYWYRQDPGQGLRLIYYSQIVNDFQKGDIAEGYSVSREKKESFPLTVTSAQKNPTAFYLCASKKRDPNYGYTFGSGTRLTVV.

The V and J genes are TRBV11-1 and TRBJ2-1, with 7 bases that match TRBD2. Germline assignment: CDR1 SGHAT and CDR2 FQDESV (reference sequence). The CDR3 is 17 amino acids. V was pared by 1 base and J by 2 bases, with 8 bases of the junction left unmatched. The CDR3 loop is CASSLDRGRKPYNEQFF. The CDR3, as DNA: TGTGCCAGCAGCTTAGATCGCGGGAGAAAGCCCTACAATGAGCAGTTCTTC.

This chain connects TRBV28 to TRBJ1-4; D is ambiguous. The germline gives CDR1 MDHEN, CDR2 SYDVKM. V lost 2 bases to trimming and J lost 4 bases, with 8 bases between them. The CDR3 spans 14 residues. CDR3 sequence: CASSLAGINEKLFF. DNA of the CDR3: TGTGCCAGCAGTTTAGCCGGGATTAATGAAAAACTGTTTTTT.

The chain joins TRBV4-3 to TRBJ2-7; 9 bases are a match to TRBD1. The CDR3 is 16 amino acids. Trimming took 2 bases from V and 7 from J; bases not matched to a gene: 12. Germline V gene data show CDR1 as LGHNA and CDR2 as YSLEER. The DNA of the CDR3 is TGCGCCAGCAGCCAAACCTGGGGGACAGGGTCTAGAGAGCAGTACTTC. It specifies CASSQTWGTGSREQYF.

V is TRBV14 and J is TRBJ2-3; D not resolved. Germline lookup yields CDR1 SGHDN and CDR2 FVKESK. The CDR3 length is 18 residues. V was shortened by 2 bases and J by 6 bases, with 24 bases between the two germline ends. CDR3 bases: TGTGCCAGCAGCCAACCTACTGACCCTGAGGCAGTCCTGGATACGCAGTATTTT. Translation gives CASSQPTDPEAVLDTQYF.

The chain combines TRBV7-3 with TRBJ2-3; 12 nucleotides align to TRBD2. V lost 1 base to trimming and J lost 1 base; unmatched junction nucleotides: 3. This CDR3 region has 17 residues. Looked up from germline, CDR1 is SGHTA and CDR2 is FQGTGA. CDR3 region: CASSLMTSGGGTDTQYF. CDR3 coding DNA: TGTGCCAGCAGCTTAATGACTAGCGGGGGCGGCACAGATACGCAGTATTTT.

The CDR3 here is CATSRDLGGGAVENTEAFF. The CDR3 bases are TGTGCCACCAGCAGAGATTTGGGAGGGGGCGCGGTGGAGAACACTGAAGCTTTCTTT. The chain recombines TRBV15 with TRBJ1-1; 7 positions match TRBD1. Germline assignment: CDR1 LNHNV and CDR2 YYDKDF (reference sequence). This CDR3 has 19 residues. V shed 0 bases, J shed 1 base, and the junction held 14 bases outside the gene matches.

This rearrangement joins TRBV6-5 to TRBJ2-3; D uncertain. CDR3 length: 12 residues. Germline CDR1 is MNHEY and CDR2 is SVGAGI. V was shortened by 7 bases and J by 9 bases, with 14 bases between the two germline ends. The CDR3 coding sequence is TGTGCCAGCACACATCCCATAGGCACGCAGTATTTT. It translates to CASTHPIGTQYF.

This chain uses TRBV9 with TRBJ2-1; D unclear. Germline V lookup: CDR1 SGDLS, CDR2 YYNGEE. V was pared by 0 bases and J by 0 bases, with 10 bases between. The CDR3 is 16 residues long. The CDR3 bases are TGTGCCAGCAGCGTAGAAGGGATCGTCTCCTACAATGAGCAGTTCTTC. Protein sequence: CASSVEGIVSYNEQFF.

This rearrangement joins TRBV6-6 to TRBJ2-3; D unclear. Germline-derived CDR1 and CDR2 are MNHNY and SVGAGI (reference sequence). V was trimmed by 10 bases and J by 6 bases, leaving 20 bases between them. There are 14 residues in the CDR3. The CDR3 loop is CATANSVGSDTQYF. DNA for the CDR3: TGTGCCACCGCGAACTCGGTTGGTTCCGATACGCAGTATTTT.

The chain couples TRBV5-3 to TRBJ1-1; D not resolved. TRBV5-3 is given ORF status, its function remaining uncertain. The germline V and J ends were trimmed by 8 bases and 1 base, with 12 bases remaining between them. The CDR3 loop spans 13 amino acids. In DNA, the CDR3 is TGTGCCAGCAGCCAGCCCTCGAACACTGAAGCTTTCTTT. It yields the protein CASSQPSNTEAFF.

The J gene is TRBJ1-2, the V gene TRBV19; no definite D call. V was cut by 1 base and J by 6 bases, with 9 bases left in between. This CDR3 region has 13 residues. Germline V gives CDR1 LNHDA, CDR2 SQIVND (reference sequence). The CDR3 protein is CASSIGAHDGYTF. The DNA for the CDR3 is TGTGCCAGTAGTATAGGGGCACATGATGGCTACACCTTC.

The chain recombines TRBV6-1 with TRBJ2-7; 9 positions match TRBD1. The germline V gene encodes CDR1 MNHNS and CDR2 SASEGT. The CDR3 is 14 residues long. With 6 bases clipped from V and 5 bases from J, the junction kept 8 bases outside the gene matches. The CDR3: CASSWDRVTHEQYF. Here the CDR3 DNA reads TGTGCCAGCAGCTGGGACAGGGTTACCCACGAGCAGTACTTC.

The chain is built from TRBV7-3 and TRBJ2-3; D call uncertain. Germline V gene data show CDR1 as SGHTA and CDR2 as FQGTGA. The CDR3 covers 13 residues. Deletions cut 4 bases from V and 3 bases from J, with 8 bases between. Here the CDR3 reads CASSYRGTDTQYF. The CDR3 DNA sequence: TGTGCCAGCAGCTACCGAGGTACAGATACGCAGTATTTT.

This chain joins TRBV2 and TRBJ1-2, with 7 bases lining up with TRBD1. Germline V lookup: CDR1 SNHLY, CDR2 FYNNEI. The CDR3 totals 16 residues. J was trimmed by 3 bases and V by 3 bases; bases with no gene match: 10. CDR3 nucleotides: TGTGCCAGCAGTGACGGGGCTCAGGGGGTTTACTATGGCTACACCTTC. Its translation: CASSDGAQGVYYGYTF. The full variable domain, in which reference TRBV2 and TRBJ1-2 provide the parts outside the CDR3, is EPEVTQTPSHQVTQMGQEVILRCVPISNHLYFYWYRQILGQKVEFLVSFYNNEISEKSEIFDDQFSVERPDGSNFTLKIRSTKLEDSAMYFCASSDGAQGVYYGYTFGSGTRLTVV.

The rearrangement uses TRBV7-2 and TRBJ2-1; the match to TRBD2 covers 12 bases. CDR3 size: 15 residues. From germline, CDR1 is SGHTA and CDR2 FQGNSA. J gave up 6 bases and V 4 bases, and 4 bases lay outside the gene matches. The CDR3: CASSSSGGAGNEQFF. The DNA for the CDR3 is TGTGCCAGCAGCTCTAGCGGGGGGGCGGGCAATGAGCAGTTCTTC.

The chain employs TRBV2 and TRBJ1-1; D possibly corresponds to TRBD1 (6 bases). Trimming took off 7 bases at V and 0 bases at J, with 12 bases between the two ends. Germline loops: CDR1 SNHLY, CDR2 FYNNEI. The CDR3 has 14 residues. CDR3 residues: CASKQGTVNTEAFF. In DNA, the CDR3 is TGTGCCAGCAAACAGGGAACGGTGAACACTGAAGCTTTCTTT.

The V call is TRBV10-3, the J call TRBJ2-5, with D tentatively TRBD1 or TRBD2 (5 bases each). The DNA end favors TRBJ2-7, so the J call may be wrong. Germline CDR1 and CDR2: ENHRY and SYGVKD. The CDR3 consists of 13 residues. The CDR3 spells CAIKGTAGDEQYF. The CDR3 bases are TGTGCCATCAAGGGGACGGCTGGGGACGAGCAGTACTTC.